The next 28 T cell receptor beta chains were all read from a single sample in a study of CDR3 diversity in severe acne. TCRdb re-called the PCR reads with MiXCR, one entry per CDR3 protein. Of some 84,000 distinct CDR3 sequences listed, under 60% are singletons. Material for sequencing was blood. The receptors stem from a male donor in good health, without acne.

This clonotype has a single count. The chain is built from TRBV14 and TRBJ2-5; TRBD1 might be the D (7 bases). Germline V lookup: CDR1 SGHDN, CDR2 FVKESK. This CDR3 is 15 amino acids long. Trimming left V 0 bases short and J 4 bases short, with 12 bases between. This chain's CDR3 is CASSQDYRGGETQYF. Here the CDR3 DNA reads TGTGCCAGCAGCCAAGATTACAGGGGAGGAGAGACCCAGTACTTC.

The genes are TRBV7-9 and TRBJ1-1, with 8 bases fitting TRBD1. The germline V gene encodes CDR1 SEHNR and CDR2 FQNEAQ (reference sequence). After removal of 5 bases from V and 4 bases from J, the junction contained 3 bases not matched to a gene. The CDR3 is made up of 13 amino acids. CDR3 in amino acids: CASSPTGVTEAFF. The CDR3 region has the DNA TGTGCCAGCAGCCCGACAGGGGTCACTGAAGCTTTCTTT. Supplemented by reference TRBV7-9 and TRBJ1-1, the full variable domain reads DTGVSQNPRHKITKRGQNVTFRCDPISEHNRLYWYRQTLGQGPEFLTYFQNEAQLEKSRLLSDRFSAERPKGSFSTLEIQRTEQGDSAMYLCASSPTGVTEAFFGQGTRLTVV.

V and J are TRBV7-2 and TRBJ2-5; D uncertain. The CDR3 extends over 12 amino acids. The germline V gene has CDR1 SGHTA and CDR2 FQGNSA. V was shortened by 1 base and J by 4 bases, with 4 bases between the two germline ends. The CDR3 bases are TGTGCCAGCAGCTTAGTACGAGAGACCCAGTACTTC. This translates into CASSLVRETQYF.

The rearrangement uses TRBV25-1 and TRBJ2-5; 11 bases fit TRBD1. V dropped 6 bases and J dropped 3; count of bases not matched to a gene: 21. Germline-derived CDR1 and CDR2 are MGHDK and SYGVNS. The CDR3 has 20 residues. The CDR3 protein is CASSQDLLGLGGQGEETQYF. The CDR3 DNA is TGTGCCAGCAGCCAAGATCTTTTGGGTCTCGGGGGACAGGGGGAAGAGACCCAGTACTTC. Full variable domain (missing parts from reference TRBV25-1 and TRBJ2-5): EADIYQTPRYLVIGTGKKITLECSQTMGHDKMYWYQQDPGMELHLIHYSYGVNSTEKGDLSSESTVSRIRTEHFPLTLESARPSHTSQYLCASSQDLLGLGGQGEETQYFGPGTRLLVL.

The DNA of the CDR3 is TGTGCCAGCAGCTTAGAGACGGGTGACTATGGCTACACCTTC. It specifies CASSLETGDYGYTF. The genes are TRBV25-1 and TRBJ1-2; no clear D. Per germline, CDR1 MGHDK and CDR2 SYGVNS. Trimming cost V 6 bases and J 3 bases, with 14 bases left between them. There are 14 residues in the CDR3.

A note on this clonotype: A much bigger clone sits one base away, suggesting this may be a read error. A read error is likely, as this CDR3 ends without the conserved phenylalanine or tryptophan. The V gene is TRBV11-2, the J gene TRBJ2-1; 8 bases align to TRBD2. With V trimmed by 5 bases and J by 0 bases, 9 bases remained unmatched. In germline, CDR1 is SGHAT, CDR2 FQNNGV. This CDR3 region has 17 residues. The CDR3 bases are TGTGCCAGCAGCCCGGGGGGGGCGGCCAGCTCCTACAATGAGCAGTTCCTC. As protein: CASSPGGAASSYNEQFL.

This clonotype was counted between two and nine times. This chain uses TRBV2 with TRBJ1-2, with unresolved D. V was pared by 4 bases and J by 4 bases, with 10 bases between. The germline gives CDR1 SNHLY, CDR2 FYNNEI. The CDR3 contains 13 residues. The CDR3 reads CASSVNRLYGYTF. CDR3 DNA: TGTGCCAGCAGTGTGAACAGACTCTATGGCTACACCTTC. Combining the CDR3 with reference TRBV2 and TRBJ1-2 gives the whole variable domain EPEVTQTPSHQVTQMGQEVILRCVPISNHLYFYWYRQILGQKVEFLVSFYNNEISEKSEIFDDQFSVERPDGSNFTLKIRSTKLEDSAMYFCASSVNRLYGYTFGSGTRLTVV.

V usage is TRBV12-3 or TRBV12-4 and J usage is TRBJ2-7; D call uncertain. Deletions cut 3 bases from V and 5 bases from J, with 8 bases between. The CDR3 totals 12 residues. DNA of the CDR3: TGTGCCAGCAGTTTTGCTAGTAACGAGCAGTACTTC. The encoded protein is CASSFASNEQYF.

This chain joins TRBV19 and TRBJ2-3, with D tentatively TRBD2 (6 bases). V dropped 6 bases and J dropped 2 bases, with 12 bases sitting between them. CDR3 size: 14 residues. Germline CDR1 LNHDA, CDR2 SQIVND (reference sequence). The CDR3 bases are TGTGCCAGTAGCTCAGGGACTTTCACAGATACGCAGTATTTT. Translation: CASSSGTFTDTQYF.

This clonotype occurred many times. The CDR3 DNA sequence: TGCGCCAGCAGCCAATTTAGCACAGGGTGGGCCTACGAGCAGTACTTC. Translating gives CASSQFSTGWAYEQYF. The chain has TRBV4-1 and TRBJ2-7; weak D call: TRBD1 (6 bases). CDR1 and CDR2 (germline): MGHRA, YSYEKL. The CDR3 consists of 16 residues. V was clipped by 2 bases and J by 2 bases, with 16 bases between them.

This rearrangement joins TRBV10-2 to TRBJ2-3; no definite D call. The germline V gene has CDR1 WSHSY and CDR2 SAAADI. The ends were cut back, 4 bases at V and 6 bases at J, with 26 bases in the middle. The CDR3 consists of 18 residues. The CDR3 sequence is CASSASSDTGSSVDTQYF. The CDR3 nucleotides are TGCGCCAGCAGTGCCAGCAGTGACACTGGGTCGTCGGTGGATACGCAGTATTTT.

The V call is TRBV29-1, the J call TRBJ2-7; a possible D gene is TRBD1 (6 bases). The germline V gene has CDR1 SQVTM and CDR2 ANQGSEA. The CDR3 has 15 residues. V shed 6 bases and J shed 6 bases, with 24 bases lying between them. CDR3 coding DNA: TGCAGCGTCAGACCAACCAGGGGACGGCCGGGCGAGCAGTACTTC. Its translation is CSVRPTRGRPGEQYF.

This clonotype was recorded a few times. The rearrangement uses TRBV20-1 and TRBJ2-1; TRBD2 aligns across 9 bases. The germline V gene encodes CDR1 DFQATT and CDR2 SNEGSKA (reference sequence). This CDR3 has 15 amino acids. Unmatched junction bases numbered 8, after V lost 4 bases and J lost 4 bases. The CDR3 bases are TGCAGTGCTATCTCCCTAGCGGGGATATACAATGAGCAGTTCTTC. It specifies CSAISLAGIYNEQFF.

V is TRBV9 and J is TRBJ2-2; 7 bases match TRBD1. Trimming at V came to 0 bases and at J to 5 bases, leaving 10 bases not matched to a gene. CDR1 is SGDLS and CDR2 is YYNGEE in the germline V gene. The CDR3 runs to 17 residues. CDR3 protein: CASSVASATGLTGELFF. In DNA, the CDR3 is TGTGCCAGCAGCGTAGCGTCGGCGACAGGGTTAACCGGGGAGCTGTTTTTT.

This clonotype is medium-sized within its sample. The rearrangement links TRBV15 to TRBJ2-1, with 9 bases matching TRBD2. The CDR3 is 15 amino acids. CDR1 is LNHNV and CDR2 is YYDKDF in the germline V gene (reference sequence). Germline trimming cut 7 bases from V and 4 bases from J; bases unmatched to any gene: 8. In DNA, the CDR3 is TGTGCCACCATCAAATCTAGCGGGACGTACAATGAGCAGTTCTTC. Translation: CATIKSSGTYNEQFF.

The genes are TRBV7-3 and TRBJ2-1; D is possibly TRBD2 (6 bases). CDR1 and CDR2 (germline): SGHTA, FQGTGA. This CDR3 has 15 residues. V was cut by 5 bases and J by 5 bases, with 16 bases left in between. The CDR3 loop reads CASSLPAGKDNEQFF. In nucleotides, the CDR3 is TGTGCCAGCAGCCTCCCGGCGGGAAAGGACAATGAGCAGTTCTTC.

The chain is built from TRBV5-1 and TRBJ1-2; D unresolved. V gave up 0 bases and J gave up 6 bases, with 6 bases separating them. Germline assignment: CDR1 SGHRS and CDR2 YFSETQ. This CDR3 spans 12 amino acids. This CDR3 reads CASSLDRDGYTF. DNA of the CDR3: TGCGCCAGCAGCTTGGACCGAGATGGCTACACCTTC.

In this sample, this clonotype turned up many times. The gene calls are TRBV20-1 and TRBJ2-7; a weak D match, TRBD1 (5 bases). This CDR3 has 14 amino acids. Germline-derived CDR1 and CDR2 are DFQATT and SNEGSKA (reference sequence). Trimming removed 6 bases at V and 3 bases at J, with 18 bases between. The CDR3 region has the DNA TGCAGTGCCGCCGCGGACACCGGTATCTACGAGCAGTACTTC. Translated, it gives CSAAADTGIYEQYF.

This chain links TRBV2 with TRBJ2-7; D ambiguous. V was pared by 5 bases and J by 0 bases, with 14 bases between. Per the germline V gene, CDR1 is SNHLY and CDR2 is FYNNEI. This CDR3 has 15 amino acids. The CDR3 coding sequence is TGTGCCAGCAGTCCGACCGGCCAATTCTCCTACGAGCAGTACTTC. It is translated as CASSPTGQFSYEQYF. The entire variable domain, with the rest obtained from reference TRBV2 and TRBJ2-7, is as follows: EPEVTQTPSHQVTQMGQEVILRCVPISNHLYFYWYRQILGQKVEFLVSFYNNEISEKSEIFDDQFSVERPDGSNFTLKIRSTKLEDSAMYFCASSPTGQFSYEQYFGPGTRLTVT.

This clonotype appeared a single time. The chain couples TRBV25-1 to TRBJ1-2, with D perhaps matching TRBD1 (6 bases). CDR3 length: 13 residues. V was clipped by 4 bases and J by 5 bases, with 11 bases between them. Germline values: CDR1 MGHDK, CDR2 SYGVNS. CDR3 DNA: TGTGCCAGCAGTGCTGACCAGGGGTATGGCTACACCTTC. Its protein is CASSADQGYGYTF.

This chain uses TRBV11-3 with TRBJ2-7; 9 bases agree with TRBD1. The CDR3 extends over 19 amino acids. Trimming cost V 0 bases and J 2 bases; bases outside gene matches: 14. Germline V gene lookup returns CDR1 SGHNT and CDR2 YENEEA. CDR3 sequence: CASSLDQILGGQGTYEQYF. The CDR3 bases are TGTGCCAGCAGCTTAGATCAGATCCTTGGGGGACAGGGAACCTACGAGCAGTACTTC.

This clonotype was recorded many times. A much larger clone sits a single nucleotide away, making a read error possible. The chain's CDR3 is CASSLGVSSEGRDTQYF. CDR3 DNA sequence: TGTGCCAGCAGTTTGGGGGTATCTAGCGAGGGGAGGGATACGCAGTATTTT. The rearrangement uses TRBV28 and TRBJ2-3, with a possible D match to TRBD2 (6 bases). The CDR3 totals 17 residues. V lost 3 bases, J lost 6 bases, and 22 bases lay in between. The germline gives CDR1 MDHEN, CDR2 SYDVKM.

For this clonotype: Since a much larger clone is just one base distant, this may be a read error. The chain carries TRBV2 and TRBJ1-1, with unresolved D. The V gene lost 3 bases and the J gene lost 1 base, with 9 bases spanning the gap. This CDR3 spans 14 amino acids. The germline gives CDR1 SNHLY, CDR2 FYNNEI. The DNA for the CDR3 is TGTGCCAGCAGTGACGGAGGCTCGAACACTGAAGCTTTCTTT. Translation gives CASSDGGSNTEAFF.

The V call is TRBV20-1, the J call TRBJ2-3; 14 nucleotides align to TRBD2. This CDR3 contains 15 residues. Germline V gene lookup returns CDR1 DFQATT and CDR2 SNEGSKA (reference sequence). With V trimmed by 2 bases and J by 3 bases, 1 base remained unmatched. Written as DNA, the CDR3 is TGCAGTGCTAGAAGACTAGCGGGGGGGACAGATACGCAGTATTTT. Protein product: CSARRLAGGTDTQYF.

This clonotype turned up a few times. The rearrangement joins TRBV20-1 to TRBJ1-2; D might be TRBD1 (5 bases). The CDR3 covers 12 residues. Germline CDR1 DFQATT, CDR2 SNEGSKA (reference sequence). V lost 5 bases and J 2 bases, leaving 9 bases between the germline ends. CDR3 in DNA: TGCAGTGCTGGGAGGGGAAACTATGGCTACACCTTC. Translating gives CSAGRGNYGYTF.

The V gene is TRBV7-8, the J gene TRBJ2-7; 12 positions match TRBD1. Germline values: CDR1 SGHVS, CDR2 FQNEAQ. The length of the CDR3 is 14 residues. After removal of 4 bases from V and 7 bases from J, the junction contained 5 bases not matched to a gene. In nucleotides, the CDR3 is TGTGCCAGCAGCTGGGGACAGGGGGCGTGGGAGCAGTACTTC. Its translation: CASSWGQGAWEQYF.

CDR3 nucleotide sequence: TGTGCCAGCAGTCGGGACACAGATACGCAGTATTTT. Translated, it gives CASSRDTDTQYF. The chain is built from TRBV11-1 and TRBJ2-3; a weak D match, TRBD2 (5 bases). Per the germline V gene, CDR1 is SGHAT and CDR2 is FQDESV (reference sequence). Trimming shortened V by 6 bases and J by 2 bases, and 6 bases separated the two germline ends. There are 12 residues in the CDR3.

The chain combines TRBV7-3 with TRBJ1-6; possible D gene TRBD1, 5 bases. Germline values: CDR1 SGHTA, CDR2 FQGTGA. CDR3 length: 16 residues. Trimming removed 1 base at V and 10 bases at J, with 17 bases between. In nucleotides, the CDR3 is TGTGCCAGCAGCTTAAATGCTGCAGGGACGCTGTCACCCCTCCACTTT. Its translation is CASSLNAAGTLSPLHF. Filled out from reference TRBV7-3 and TRBJ1-6, the complete variable domain reads GAGVSQTPSNKVTEKGKYVELRCDPISGHTALYWYRQSLGQGPEFLIYFQGTGAADDSGLPNDRFFAVRPEGSVSTLKIQRTERGDSAVYLCASSLNAAGTLSPLHFGNGTRLTVT.